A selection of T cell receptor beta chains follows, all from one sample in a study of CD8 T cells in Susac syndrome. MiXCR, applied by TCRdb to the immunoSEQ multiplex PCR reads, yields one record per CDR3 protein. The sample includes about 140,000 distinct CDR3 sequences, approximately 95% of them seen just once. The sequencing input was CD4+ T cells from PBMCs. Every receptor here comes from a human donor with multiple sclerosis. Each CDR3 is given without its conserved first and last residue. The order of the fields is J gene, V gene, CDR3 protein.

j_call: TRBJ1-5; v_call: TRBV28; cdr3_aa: ASRPLGQPQH
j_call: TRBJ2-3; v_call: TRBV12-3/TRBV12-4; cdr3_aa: ASTLETGGADTQY
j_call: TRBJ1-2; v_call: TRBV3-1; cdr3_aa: ASSQGQGYGYT
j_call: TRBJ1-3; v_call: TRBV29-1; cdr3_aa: SVKTGAGIDTIY
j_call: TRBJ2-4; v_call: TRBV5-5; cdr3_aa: ASSAGQGGVNIQY
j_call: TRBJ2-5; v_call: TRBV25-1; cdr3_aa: ASSSMGGQGY
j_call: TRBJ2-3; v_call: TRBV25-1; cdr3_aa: ASSDRTNTDTQY
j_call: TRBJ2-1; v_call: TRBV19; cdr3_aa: ASSISTVGTGEQF
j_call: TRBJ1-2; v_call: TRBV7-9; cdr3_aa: ASSSRQAFVYGYT
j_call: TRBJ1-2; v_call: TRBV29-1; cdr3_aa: SEGEPGYGYT
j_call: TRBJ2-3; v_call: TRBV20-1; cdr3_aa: SARVPLAGETDTQY
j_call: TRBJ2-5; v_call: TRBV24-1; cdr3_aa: ATMGQGASETQY
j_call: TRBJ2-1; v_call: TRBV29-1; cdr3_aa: SVPSPGTISNEQF
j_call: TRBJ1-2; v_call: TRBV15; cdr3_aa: ATSRVGVSAGYT
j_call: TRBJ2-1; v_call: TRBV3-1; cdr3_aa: ASSRGTDNEQF
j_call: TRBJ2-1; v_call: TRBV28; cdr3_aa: ASRGTGGRYNEQF